Listed below are T cell receptor beta chains from one sample, sequenced in a study of graft-versus-host responses after intestinal transplantation. Libraries were prepared by immunoSEQ multiplex PCR; TCRdb keeps only in-frame clonotypes and omits some of them. Of approximately 24,000 clones listed, 85% to 95% are singletons. Specimen: PBMCs, collected 18 days after transplant. The receptors originated from a human patient who received an intestinal transplant, so some T cells may come from the graft donor. CDR3s include the opening cysteine and the closing phenylalanine or tryptophan. Each record gives: D gene, J gene, V gene, CDR3 protein. A D gene is named only where the DNA matches it firmly.

>-|TRBJ2-2|TRBV27
CASREDTGELFF
>-|TRBJ1-4|TRBV11-1
CASSSGQGADEKLFF
>TRBD1|TRBJ1-2|TRBV7-2
CASSLMDREGYTF
>TRBD1|TRBJ2-6|TRBV11-2
CASSLDEGAPVGANVLTF
>TRBD1|TRBJ1-3|TRBV5-4
CASSATGVSGNTIYF
>-|TRBJ2-4|TRBV7-9
CASSLKGLSAKNIQYF
>-|TRBJ2-1|TRBV27
CASSFYNEQFF
>-|TRBJ1-2|TRBV7-9
CASSTQTAQGTYGYTF
>TRBD1|TRBJ2-3|TRBV2
CASRAGTGLNTQYF
>TRBD1|TRBJ1-2|TRBV11-2
CASSSHWGDSYTNYGYTF
>-|TRBJ1-1|TRBV5-6
CASSQTDGLDTEAFF
>-|TRBJ2-5|TRBV5-6
CASSRVAGLQETQYF
>-|TRBJ1-4|TRBV6-1
CASSYWLGEKLFF
>-|TRBJ2-5|TRBV7-6
CASSLELSSWETQYF
>TRBD2|TRBJ2-3|TRBV29-1
CSVETSGDGTDTQYF
>-|TRBJ2-7|TRBV19
CASSISGTSYYEQYF
>-|TRBJ1-1|TRBV7-3
CASSPGPTGGAFF
>-|TRBJ1-3|TRBV4-2
CASSQDSGAGNTIYF
>-|TRBJ2-4|TRBV7-9
CASSLEGSIAKNIQYF
>TRBD1|TRBJ1-4|TRBV7-8
CASSLDVGGPRDRGTPNEKLFF
>-|TRBJ1-4|TRBV4-1
CASSQGLSNEKLFF
>-|TRBJ2-3|TRBV9
CASSSGTDTQYF
>-|TRBJ1-4|TRBV5-4
CASSRGGSEKLFF
>TRBD1|TRBJ2-7|TRBV27
CASSLGTETYEQYF
>TRBD2|TRBJ2-5|TRBV11-3
CASRLAGIQETQYF
>TRBD2|TRBJ2-1|TRBV5-6
CASSFSGGAGEQFF
>-|TRBJ2-1|TRBV7-9
CASSLDRAVYNEQFF
>-|TRBJ2-3|TRBV5-6
CASSLRGTPADTQYF
>-|TRBJ1-3|TRBV6-6
CASSSLGSGNTIYF
>-|TRBJ1-1|TRBV18
CASSPPPLNTEAFF
>TRBD1|TRBJ1-1|TRBV5-1
CASSPGTGAFEAFF
>-|TRBJ1-5|TRBV11-2
CTSSLEAGAGIRGNQPQHF
>-|TRBJ1-1|TRBV7-8
CASSLESGVNTEAFF